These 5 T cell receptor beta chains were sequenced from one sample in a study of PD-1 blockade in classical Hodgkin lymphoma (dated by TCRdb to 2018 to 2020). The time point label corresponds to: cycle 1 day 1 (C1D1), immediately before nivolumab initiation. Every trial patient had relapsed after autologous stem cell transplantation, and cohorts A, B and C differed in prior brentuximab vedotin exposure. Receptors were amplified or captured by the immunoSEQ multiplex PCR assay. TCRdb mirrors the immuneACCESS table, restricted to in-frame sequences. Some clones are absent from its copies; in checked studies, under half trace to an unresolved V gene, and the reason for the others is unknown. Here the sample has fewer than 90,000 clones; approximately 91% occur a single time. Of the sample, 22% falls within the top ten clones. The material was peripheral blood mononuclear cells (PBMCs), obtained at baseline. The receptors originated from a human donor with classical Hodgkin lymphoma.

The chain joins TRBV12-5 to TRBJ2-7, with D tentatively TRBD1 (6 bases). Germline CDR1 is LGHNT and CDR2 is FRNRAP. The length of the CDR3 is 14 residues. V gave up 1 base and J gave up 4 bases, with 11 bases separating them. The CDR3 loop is CASGLGQATYEQYF. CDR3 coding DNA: TGTGCTAGTGGTTTGGGACAGGCAACGTACGAGCAGTACTTC.

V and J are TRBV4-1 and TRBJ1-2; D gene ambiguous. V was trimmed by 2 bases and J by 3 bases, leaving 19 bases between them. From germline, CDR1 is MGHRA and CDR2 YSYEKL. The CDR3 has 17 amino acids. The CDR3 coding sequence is TGCGCCAGCAGCCAATCCTACCAGGAGGTCAACTACTATGGCTACACCTTC. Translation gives CASSQSYQEVNYYGYTF.

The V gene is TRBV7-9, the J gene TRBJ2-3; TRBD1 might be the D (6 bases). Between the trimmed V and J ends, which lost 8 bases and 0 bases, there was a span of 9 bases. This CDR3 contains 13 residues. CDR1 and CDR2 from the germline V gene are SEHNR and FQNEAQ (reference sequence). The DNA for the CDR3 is TGTGCCAGCCAGACAGGCAGCACAGATACGCAGTATTTT. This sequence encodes CASQTGSTDTQYF.

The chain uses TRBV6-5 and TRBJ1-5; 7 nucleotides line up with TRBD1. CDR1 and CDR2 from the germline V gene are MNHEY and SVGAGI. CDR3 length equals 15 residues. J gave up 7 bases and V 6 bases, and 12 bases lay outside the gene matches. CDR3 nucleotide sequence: TGTGCCAGCAGACACGACAGGGAGGGGAAGCAGCCCCAGCATTTT. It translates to CASRHDREGKQPQHF.

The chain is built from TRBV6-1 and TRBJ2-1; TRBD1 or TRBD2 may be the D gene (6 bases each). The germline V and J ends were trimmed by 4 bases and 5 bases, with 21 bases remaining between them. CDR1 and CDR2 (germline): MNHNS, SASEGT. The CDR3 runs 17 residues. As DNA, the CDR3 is TGTGCCAGCAGTGCCTTGACTAGGGGGAAGAAAAACAATGAGCAGTTCTTC. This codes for CASSALTRGKKNNEQFF.